Each of the 3 T cell receptor beta chains below was sequenced from the same sample in a study of T cell changes during pregnancy in multiple sclerosis. Profiling relied on immunoSEQ multiplex PCR, and the TCRdb table lists in-frame clones only, not all of them. Counted here are 65,000 to 90,000 clones, 80% to 95% occurring once; the ten biggest clones make up less than 2.5%. The source was peripheral blood, collected before pregnancy. The origin of the receptors is a female donor with multiple sclerosis, enrolled in a pregnancy study.

The rearrangement uses TRBV23-1 and TRBJ2-3; D is possibly TRBD2 (6 bases). TRBV23-1 is designated an ORF whose function remains uncertain. The CDR3 extends over 17 amino acids. V was pared by 3 bases and J by 6 bases, with 22 bases between. The CDR3 reads CASSHTSWSRAGDTQYF. The CDR3 region has the DNA TGCGCCAGCAGTCACACTTCTTGGTCAAGGGCGGGGGATACGCAGTATTTT.

The V call is TRBV11-2, the J call TRBJ2-5; no reliable D call. Germline-derived CDR1 and CDR2 are SGHAT and FQNNGV. This CDR3 is built from 12 residues. V shed 1 base and J shed 5 bases, with 5 bases lying between them. The CDR3 reads CASSLGRETQYF. DNA for the CDR3: TGTGCCAGCAGCTTAGGTCGGGAGACCCAGTACTTC.

The genes are TRBV19 and TRBJ1-2, with D tentatively TRBD1 (6 bases). Trimming took 6 bases from V and 6 from J, leaving 26 bases between them. The CDR3 is made up of 17 amino acids. The germline V gene has CDR1 LNHDA and CDR2 SQIVND (reference sequence). CDR3 DNA sequence: TGTGCCAGTAGCCTTCCTCACAGTACAGGGACGGACGATGGCTACACCTTC. It translates to CASSLPHSTGTDDGYTF.